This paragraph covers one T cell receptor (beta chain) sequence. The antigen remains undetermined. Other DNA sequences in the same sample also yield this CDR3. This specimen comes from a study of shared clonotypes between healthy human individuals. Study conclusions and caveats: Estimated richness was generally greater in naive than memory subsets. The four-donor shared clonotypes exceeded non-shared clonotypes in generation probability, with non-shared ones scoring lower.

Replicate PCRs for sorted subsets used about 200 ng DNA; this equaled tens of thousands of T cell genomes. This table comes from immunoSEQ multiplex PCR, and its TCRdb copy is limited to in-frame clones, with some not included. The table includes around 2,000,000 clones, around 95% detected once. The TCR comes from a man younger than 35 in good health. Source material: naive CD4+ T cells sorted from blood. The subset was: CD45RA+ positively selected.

CDR3 coding DNA: TGCAGTGCTCCCGGACAGACTGAAGCTTTCTTT. As protein: CSAPGQTEAFF. This chain connects TRBV20-1 to TRBJ1-1, with D maybe TRBD1 (6 bases). The CDR3 contains 11 residues. Per germline, CDR1 DFQATT and CDR2 SNEGSKA (reference sequence). Trimming took off 5 bases at V and 5 bases at J, with 9 bases between the two ends.